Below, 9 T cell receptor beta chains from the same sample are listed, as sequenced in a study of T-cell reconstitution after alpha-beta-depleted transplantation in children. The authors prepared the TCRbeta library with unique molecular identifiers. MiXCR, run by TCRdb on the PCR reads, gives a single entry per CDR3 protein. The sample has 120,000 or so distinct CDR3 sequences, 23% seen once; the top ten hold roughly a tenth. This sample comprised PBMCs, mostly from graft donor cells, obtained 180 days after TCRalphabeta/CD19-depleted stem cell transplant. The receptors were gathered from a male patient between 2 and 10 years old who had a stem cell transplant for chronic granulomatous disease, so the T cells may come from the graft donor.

CDR3 amino acids: CASRLGGGGYNEQFF. CDR3 nucleotides: TGTGCCAGCAGGCTAGGGGGTGGGGGCTACAATGAGCAGTTCTTC. J is TRBJ2-1 and V is TRBV5-5; weak D call: TRBD1 (6 bases). The CDR3 loop spans 15 amino acids. The V gene lost 5 bases and the J gene lost 3 bases, with 15 bases spanning the gap. CDR1 and CDR2 (germline): SGHKS, YYEKEE (reference sequence).

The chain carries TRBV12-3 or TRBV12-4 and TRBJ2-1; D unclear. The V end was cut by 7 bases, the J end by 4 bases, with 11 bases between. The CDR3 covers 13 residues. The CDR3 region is CASILSAYNEQFF. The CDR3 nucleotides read TGTGCCAGCATCTTATCGGCTTACAATGAGCAGTTCTTC.

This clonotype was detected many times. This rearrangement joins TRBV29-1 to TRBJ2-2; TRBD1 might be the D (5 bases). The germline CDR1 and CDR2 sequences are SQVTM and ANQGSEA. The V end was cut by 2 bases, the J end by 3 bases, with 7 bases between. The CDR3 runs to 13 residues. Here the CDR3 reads CSVEQGDTGELFF. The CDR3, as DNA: TGCAGCGTTGAACAGGGCGACACCGGGGAGCTGTTTTTT.

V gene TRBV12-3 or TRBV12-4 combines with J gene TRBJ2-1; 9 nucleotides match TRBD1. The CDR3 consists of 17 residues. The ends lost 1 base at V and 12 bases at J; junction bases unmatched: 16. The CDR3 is CASSLGPRTGTGRGQFF. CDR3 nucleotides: TGTGCCAGCAGTTTAGGCCCCCGGACCGGGACAGGGCGGGGGCAGTTCTTC.

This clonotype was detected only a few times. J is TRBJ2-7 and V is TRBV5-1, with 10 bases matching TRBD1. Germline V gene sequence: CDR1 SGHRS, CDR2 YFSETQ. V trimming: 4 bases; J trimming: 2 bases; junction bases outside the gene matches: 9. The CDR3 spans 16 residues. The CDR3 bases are TGCGCCAGCAGCAGCGGGACAGGGGCAGGTCCCTACGAGCAGTACTTC. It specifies CASSSGTGAGPYEQYF.

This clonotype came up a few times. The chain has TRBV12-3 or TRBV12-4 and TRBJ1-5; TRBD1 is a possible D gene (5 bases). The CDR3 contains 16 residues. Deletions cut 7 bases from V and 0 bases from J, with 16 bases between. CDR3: CASNKRGRDSNQPQHF. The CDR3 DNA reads TGTGCCAGCAACAAAAGGGGAAGGGATAGCAATCAGCCCCAGCATTTT.

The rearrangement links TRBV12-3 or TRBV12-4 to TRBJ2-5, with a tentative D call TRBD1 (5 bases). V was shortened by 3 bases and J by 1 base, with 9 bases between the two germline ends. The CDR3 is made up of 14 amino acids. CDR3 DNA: TGTGCCAGCAGTTTTAGGACATCCCAAGAGACCCAGTACTTC. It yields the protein CASSFRTSQETQYF.

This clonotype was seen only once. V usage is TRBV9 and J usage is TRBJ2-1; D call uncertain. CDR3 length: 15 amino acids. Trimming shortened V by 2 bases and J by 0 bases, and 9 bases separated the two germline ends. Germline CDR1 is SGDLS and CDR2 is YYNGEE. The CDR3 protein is CASSVGSTSYNEQFF. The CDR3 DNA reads TGTGCCAGCAGCGTGGGAAGTACCTCCTACAATGAGCAGTTCTTC.

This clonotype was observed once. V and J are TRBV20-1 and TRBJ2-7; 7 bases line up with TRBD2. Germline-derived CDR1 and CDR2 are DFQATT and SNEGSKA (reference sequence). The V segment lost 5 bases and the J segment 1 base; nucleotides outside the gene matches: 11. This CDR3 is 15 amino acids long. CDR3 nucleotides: TGCAGTGCTCCCCCTGGAGCGGGGTTTTCCTACGAGCAGTACTTC. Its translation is CSAPPGAGFSYEQYF.